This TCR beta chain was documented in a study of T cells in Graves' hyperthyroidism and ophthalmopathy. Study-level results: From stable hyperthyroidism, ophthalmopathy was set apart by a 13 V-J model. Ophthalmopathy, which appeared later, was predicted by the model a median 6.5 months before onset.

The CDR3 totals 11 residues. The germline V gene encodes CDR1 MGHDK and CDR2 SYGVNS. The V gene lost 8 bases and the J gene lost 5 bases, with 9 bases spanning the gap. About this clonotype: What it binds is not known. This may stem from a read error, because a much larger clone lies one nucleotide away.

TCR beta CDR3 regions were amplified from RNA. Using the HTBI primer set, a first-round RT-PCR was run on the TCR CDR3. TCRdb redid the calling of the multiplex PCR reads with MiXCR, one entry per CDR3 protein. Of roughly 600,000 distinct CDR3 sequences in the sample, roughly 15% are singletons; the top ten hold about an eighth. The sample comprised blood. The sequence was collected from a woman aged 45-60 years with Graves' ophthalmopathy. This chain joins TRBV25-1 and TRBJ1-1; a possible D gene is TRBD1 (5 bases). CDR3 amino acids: CASGWGTEAFF. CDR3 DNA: TGTGCCAGCGGTTGGGGGACTGAAGCTTTCTTT.